This TCR beta chain was sequenced for a study of T cells after posttransplantation cyclophosphamide. This clone is judged medium-sized. Antigen unknown. Study-level findings and limits: Skin or GI-infiltrating T cells shared few TRB sequences with blood. After PTCy, TRB diversity resembled that of CNI/methotrexate controls.

This related bone marrow graft donor gave peripheral blood on the day of marrow donation. This table comes from immunoSEQ multiplex PCR, and its TCRdb copy is limited to in-frame clones, with some not included. Recorded here are 20,000 to 30,000 clones, none singletons. The CDR3 runs to 15 residues. In germline, CDR1 is MGHRA, CDR2 YSYEKL. The ends were cut back, 0 bases at V and 4 bases at J, with 12 bases in the middle. The sample was PBMCs. The source of this sequence is a woman aged 45-59 years in good health, CMV-negative, and a related stem cell transplant donor. The V call is TRBV4-1, the J call TRBJ1-2, with D possibly matching TRBD1 (5 bases). CDR3 nucleotides: TGCGCCAGCAGCCAAGATGCAGGGCAGGGCTATGGCTACACCTTC. Residues: CASSQDAGQGYGYTF.